This TCR beta chain was profiled in a study of blood T cells in healthy people across ages. Study context: Per two T cells, template switching captured roughly one barcoded beta molecule. Study results and limitations: Not knowing donor CMV status may have confounded expanded clonotype changes.

In this sample, this clonotype turned up a few times. What it recognizes is unknown. Next came a second PCR, run for about 7 to 12 cycles, which used a sample-barcoded 5' primer along with a J-beta primer mix. A 12-random-nucleotide template-switch adaptor tagged each cDNA molecule. In TCRdb, the 5' RACE reads were re-called with MiXCR into one record per CDR3 protein. The sample includes 1.8 million or so distinct CDR3 sequences, around 40% of them seen just once. The sequence was collected from a human donor in good health. Sequencing was done on a sample of blood.

This CDR3 is CASSQDLGESAYEQYF. The CDR3 region has the DNA TGCGCCAGCAGCCAAGATCTAGGGGAAAGCGCCTACGAGCAGTACTTC. The chain links TRBV4-3 to TRBJ2-7, with D tentatively TRBD1 (5 bases). The germline V gene encodes CDR1 LGHNA and CDR2 YSLEER. This CDR3 is built from 16 residues. The ends were cut back, 0 bases at V and 2 bases at J, with 14 bases in the middle.